A selection of T cell receptor beta chains follows, all from one sample in a study of blood T cell repertoires in COVID-19. The data were produced by immunoSEQ multiplex PCR, yet TCRdb's version contains in-frame clones alone and is incomplete. The sample has some 240,000 clones, roughly 89% seen once. Specimen: peripheral blood. The receptors stem from a woman aged 40-49 years who had recovered from COVID-19. Each CDR3 is given with its conserved first and last residue. The order of the fields is V gene, clone size, D gene, J gene, CDR3 protein, CDR3 DNA. The D gene is left open where the match is weak. The listing skips clone size in some rows; elsewhere it reads once, few, many or a size class.

v_gene: TRBV19
abundance: .
d_gene: .
j_gene: TRBJ1-2
CDR3aa: CASSPADGQFYGYTF
CDR3nt: TGTGCCAGTAGTCCTGCGGACGGACAGTTCTATGGCTACACCTTC

v_gene: TRBV19
abundance: .
d_gene: .
j_gene: TRBJ1-2
CDR3aa: CASSNWPSGKEYYGYTF
CDR3nt: TGTGCCAGTAGTAATTGGCCCAGCGGTAAAGAGTACTATGGCTACACCTTC

v_gene: TRBV5-1
abundance: .
d_gene: .
j_gene: TRBJ2-2
CDR3aa: CASSLAYQGPNTGELFF
CDR3nt: TGCGCCAGCAGCTTGGCTTACCAGGGGCCGAACACCGGGGAGCTGTTTTTT

v_gene: TRBV28
abundance: .
d_gene: .
j_gene: TRBJ2-7
CDR3aa: CASSRDTYEQYF
CDR3nt: TGTGCCAGCAGCCGGGACACCTACGAGCAGTACTTC

v_gene: TRBV19
abundance: .
d_gene: TRBD1
j_gene: TRBJ2-7
CDR3aa: CASSPDRDRREQYF
CDR3nt: TGTGCCAGTAGCCCCGACAGGGACCGTCGCGAGCAGTACTTC

v_gene: TRBV6-1
abundance: .
d_gene: .
j_gene: TRBJ2-7
CDR3aa: CASSEGLSYEQYF
CDR3nt: TGTGCCAGCAGTGAAGGCCTATCCTACGAGCAGTACTTC

v_gene: TRBV6-5
abundance: .
d_gene: TRBD1
j_gene: TRBJ1-2
CDR3aa: CASTRDRGYGYTF
CDR3nt: TGTGCCAGCACCCGCGACAGGGGCTATGGCTACACCTTC

v_gene: TRBV6-6
abundance: .
d_gene: TRBD1
j_gene: TRBJ1-5
CDR3aa: CASRGHRGLQPQHF
CDR3nt: TGTGCCAGCAGAGGGCACAGGGGCCTGCAGCCCCAGCATTTT

v_gene: TRBV3-1/TRBV3-2
abundance: .
d_gene: TRBD1
j_gene: TRBJ1-1
CDR3aa: CASSHLAGTGGYTEAFF
CDR3nt: TGTGCCAGCAGCCATTTAGCCGGGACAGGGGGATATACTGAAGCTTTCTTT

v_gene: TRBV11-2
abundance: .
d_gene: .
j_gene: TRBJ1-4
CDR3aa: CASSPTGLSTNEKLFF
CDR3nt: TGTGCCAGCAGCCCCACAGGGTTATCAACTAATGAAAAACTGTTTTTT

v_gene: TRBV5-1
abundance: .
d_gene: .
j_gene: TRBJ1-2
CDR3aa: CASSLVGGYGYTF
CDR3nt: TGCGCCAGCAGCTTAGTCGGGGGGTATGGCTACACCTTC

v_gene: TRBV14
abundance: .
d_gene: .
j_gene: TRBJ1-4
CDR3aa: CASSPRLGGFGTNEKLFF
CDR3nt: TGTGCCAGCAGCCCGCGACTCGGGGGGTTTGGGACTAATGAAAAACTGTTTTTT

v_gene: TRBV4-2
abundance: .
d_gene: TRBD1
j_gene: TRBJ2-3
CDR3aa: CASSPGVDRVTDTQYF
CDR3nt: TGTGCCAGCAGCCCTGGGGTGGACAGGGTCACAGATACGCAGTATTTT

v_gene: TRBV7-9
abundance: .
d_gene: TRBD1
j_gene: TRBJ1-1
CDR3aa: CASSLGWTGSTEAFF
CDR3nt: TGTGCCAGCAGCTTAGGGTGGACAGGGAGCACTGAAGCTTTCTTT

v_gene: TRBV7-6
abundance: .
d_gene: TRBD1
j_gene: TRBJ2-1
CDR3aa: CASSRDRGGEQFF
CDR3nt: TGTGCCAGCAGCCGGGACAGGGGAGGTGAGCAGTTCTTC

v_gene: TRBV28
abundance: .
d_gene: .
j_gene: TRBJ1-1
CDR3aa: CASSPSGRNAFF
CDR3nt: TGTGCCAGCAGTCCAAGTGGGAGAAACGCTTTCTTT

v_gene: TRBV5-4
abundance: .
d_gene: TRBD2
j_gene: TRBJ2-1
CDR3aa: CASSLGTRDNEQFF
CDR3nt: TGTGCCAGCAGCTTGGGGACTAGAGACAATGAGCAGTTCTTC

v_gene: TRBV7-9
abundance: .
d_gene: TRBD2
j_gene: TRBJ2-5
CDR3aa: CASRPATSGGEETQYF
CDR3nt: TGTGCCAGCAGACCAGCAACTAGCGGGGGGGAAGAGACCCAGTACTTC

v_gene: TRBV5-1
abundance: .
d_gene: .
j_gene: TRBJ2-2
CDR3aa: CASALGGFVAGELFF
CDR3nt: TGCGCCAGCGCCCTCGGAGGGTTCGTTGCCGGGGAGCTGTTTTTT

v_gene: TRBV6-6
abundance: .
d_gene: .
j_gene: TRBJ2-1
CDR3aa: CASSDRTFYNEQFF
CDR3nt: TGTGCCAGCAGCGACAGGACTTTCTACAATGAGCAGTTCTTC

v_gene: TRBV11-2
abundance: .
d_gene: .
j_gene: TRBJ2-7
CDR3aa: CASSLGGTRTYEQYF
CDR3nt: TGTGCCAGCAGCTTGGGGGGGACAAGAACCTACGAGCAGTACTTC

v_gene: TRBV30
abundance: .
d_gene: .
j_gene: TRBJ1-1
CDR3aa: CAWSLGGVSEAFF
CDR3nt: TGTGCCTGGAGTCTCGGGGGGGTATCTGAAGCTTTCTTT

v_gene: TRBV7-6
abundance: .
d_gene: TRBD1
j_gene: TRBJ2-7
CDR3aa: CASSLGGQGSYEQYF
CDR3nt: TGTGCCAGCAGCTTAGGGGGACAGGGCTCCTACGAGCAGTACTTC

v_gene: TRBV6-4
abundance: .
d_gene: .
j_gene: TRBJ1-5
CDR3aa: CASSDETGKANQPQHF
CDR3nt: TGTGCCAGCAGTGACGAAACAGGGAAAGCCAATCAGCCCCAGCATTTT

v_gene: TRBV2
abundance: .
d_gene: .
j_gene: TRBJ1-5
CDR3aa: CASRPFTEQPQHF
CDR3nt: TGTGCCAGCAGACCCTTCACAGAGCAGCCCCAGCATTTT

v_gene: TRBV19
abundance: .
d_gene: TRBD1
j_gene: TRBJ1-2
CDR3aa: CASRKGQGTNYGYTF
CDR3nt: TGTGCCAGTAGGAAGGGACAGGGTACTAACTATGGCTACACCTTC

v_gene: TRBV5-3
abundance: .
d_gene: .
j_gene: TRBJ1-3
CDR3aa: CARSLGQGSIGNTIYF
CDR3nt: TGTGCCAGAAGCTTGGGTCAGGGATCAATTGGAAACACCATATATTTT

v_gene: TRBV4-2
abundance: .
d_gene: .
j_gene: TRBJ2-7
CDR3aa: CASSQELSYEQYF
CDR3nt: TGTGCCAGCAGCCAAGAACTATCCTACGAGCAGTACTTC

v_gene: TRBV6-5
abundance: once
d_gene: .
j_gene: TRBJ1-2
CDR3aa: CASGGNYGYTF
CDR3nt: TGTGCCAGCGGGGGGAACTATGGCTACACCTTC

v_gene: TRBV18
abundance: .
d_gene: .
j_gene: TRBJ2-5
CDR3aa: CASIMDRKETQYF
CDR3nt: TGTGCCAGCATCATGGACAGAAAAGAGACCCAGTACTTC

v_gene: TRBV7-9
abundance: .
d_gene: .
j_gene: TRBJ1-3
CDR3aa: CASSLEGADTIYF
CDR3nt: TGTGCCAGCAGCTTAGAAGGGGCTGACACCATATATTTT

v_gene: TRBV19
abundance: .
d_gene: .
j_gene: TRBJ2-7
CDR3aa: CASSIRAPGYEQYF
CDR3nt: TGTGCCAGTAGTATACGGGCCCCGGGATACGAGCAGTACTTC

v_gene: TRBV4-1
abundance: .
d_gene: .
j_gene: TRBJ1-1
CDR3aa: CASSQPPGGGVSEAFF
CDR3nt: TGCGCCAGCAGCCAACCCCCGGGAGGGGGGGTGTCTGAAGCTTTCTTT

v_gene: TRBV20-1
abundance: once
d_gene: .
j_gene: TRBJ1-2
CDR3aa: CSASWPVYGYTF
CDR3nt: TGCAGTGCTAGTTGGCCAGTCTATGGCTACACCTTC

v_gene: TRBV5-1
abundance: once
d_gene: .
j_gene: TRBJ2-3
CDR3aa: CASSYLAAGSTDTQYF
CDR3nt: TGCGCCAGCAGCTACCTCGCGGCCGGGAGCACAGATACGCAGTATTTT

v_gene: TRBV11-2
abundance: .
d_gene: TRBD2
j_gene: TRBJ2-3
CDR3aa: CASSFRSGGADTQYF
CDR3nt: TGTGCCAGCAGCTTTCGGAGCGGGGGGGCAGATACGCAGTATTTT

v_gene: TRBV7-2
abundance: .
d_gene: .
j_gene: TRBJ2-2
CDR3aa: CASSLEQPPTGELFF
CDR3nt: TGTGCCAGCAGCTTAGAACAGCCCCCCACCGGGGAGCTGTTTTTT

v_gene: TRBV6-5
abundance: .
d_gene: .
j_gene: TRBJ2-1
CDR3aa: CASSFTSSYNEQFF
CDR3nt: TGTGCCAGCAGCTTTACTAGCTCCTACAATGAGCAGTTCTTC

v_gene: TRBV6-6
abundance: .
d_gene: TRBD1
j_gene: TRBJ1-6
CDR3aa: CASSYTTGALGSPLHF
CDR3nt: TGTGCCAGCAGTTACACCACAGGGGCCCTAGGTTCACCCCTCCACTTT

v_gene: TRBV20-1
abundance: .
d_gene: .
j_gene: TRBJ1-2
CDR3aa: CSVRSGYGYTF
CDR3nt: TGCAGTGTTAGATCGGGTTATGGCTACACCTTC

v_gene: TRBV5-1
abundance: .
d_gene: TRBD2
j_gene: TRBJ2-5
CDR3aa: CASSLVLAGEETQYF
CDR3nt: TGCGCCAGCAGCTTGGTACTAGCGGGGGAAGAGACCCAGTACTTC

v_gene: TRBV7-3
abundance: .
d_gene: .
j_gene: TRBJ2-1
CDR3aa: CASSSPGGEQFF
CDR3nt: TGTGCCAGCAGCTCCCCCGGCGGTGAGCAGTTCTTC

v_gene: TRBV7-8
abundance: .
d_gene: TRBD1
j_gene: TRBJ1-1
CDR3aa: CASSSDREGRAFF
CDR3nt: TGTGCCAGCAGCTCCGACAGGGAAGGGCGCGCTTTCTTT

v_gene: TRBV2
abundance: .
d_gene: .
j_gene: TRBJ2-1
CDR3aa: CASSLDGSSYNEQFF
CDR3nt: TGTGCCAGCAGTTTAGACGGGAGCTCCTACAATGAGCAGTTCTTC

v_gene: TRBV18
abundance: .
d_gene: .
j_gene: TRBJ2-7
CDR3aa: CASSQTQGIGYEQYF
CDR3nt: TGTGCCAGCTCACAAACCCAGGGTATCGGGTACGAGCAGTACTTC

v_gene: TRBV13
abundance: .
d_gene: .
j_gene: TRBJ2-6
CDR3aa: CASRKQGLAGANVLTF
CDR3nt: TGTGCCAGCCGTAAACAGGGTCTTGCTGGGGCCAACGTCCTGACTTTC

v_gene: TRBV5-4
abundance: .
d_gene: TRBD1
j_gene: TRBJ2-2
CDR3aa: CASSPRTGGLSGELFF
CDR3nt: TGTGCCAGCAGCCCAAGGACAGGGGGCTTGTCCGGGGAGCTGTTTTTT

v_gene: TRBV7-7
abundance: .
d_gene: .
j_gene: TRBJ1-1
CDR3aa: CASSLGAGTEAFF
CDR3nt: TGTGCCAGCAGCTTAGGGGCGGGTACTGAAGCTTTCTTT

v_gene: TRBV5-5
abundance: .
d_gene: .
j_gene: TRBJ1-1
CDR3aa: CASSYQGFDTEAFF
CDR3nt: TGTGCCAGCAGTTATCAGGGGTTTGACACTGAAGCTTTCTTT

v_gene: TRBV9
abundance: .
d_gene: TRBD1
j_gene: TRBJ2-5
CDR3aa: CASSVSNSWDRGQETQYF
CDR3nt: TGTGCCAGCAGCGTATCGAACTCTTGGGACAGGGGCCAAGAGACCCAGTACTTC

v_gene: TRBV13
abundance: .
d_gene: .
j_gene: TRBJ1-5
CDR3aa: CASRPRKRGAEPQHF
CDR3nt: TGTGCCAGCAGACCACGGAAGCGCGGGGCCGAGCCCCAGCATTTT

v_gene: TRBV9
abundance: few
d_gene: TRBD2
j_gene: TRBJ2-1
CDR3aa: CASQPPSGVWRNEQFF
CDR3nt: TGTGCCAGCCAACCGCCTAGCGGGGTGTGGCGGAATGAGCAGTTCTTC

v_gene: TRBV28
abundance: .
d_gene: .
j_gene: TRBJ1-1
CDR3aa: CASSLYAGYTEAFF
CDR3nt: TGTGCCAGCAGTTTGTATGCAGGGTACACTGAAGCTTTCTTT

v_gene: TRBV11-3
abundance: .
d_gene: TRBD1
j_gene: TRBJ2-2
CDR3aa: CASSQGTGIDGELFF
CDR3nt: TGTGCCAGCAGCCAGGGGACAGGGATTGACGGGGAGCTGTTTTTT

v_gene: TRBV2
abundance: .
d_gene: .
j_gene: TRBJ2-5
CDR3aa: CASSDGGAETQYF
CDR3nt: TGTGCCAGCAGTGACGGGGGTGCAGAGACCCAGTACTTC